The 26 T cell receptor beta chains presented below share a single source sample, sequenced in a study of shared clonotypes between healthy human individuals. Only CD45RO-negative cells positively selected for CCR7 counted as naive CD8 cells, so terminally differentiated effector memory CD45RA+ cells were excluded. The protocol was immunoSEQ multiplex PCR, while the TCRdb copy is restricted to in-frame clones and leaves out a portion. Among about 2 million clones listed, approximately 94% were seen once. The specimen was naive CD8+ T cells sorted from blood. Source of these receptors: a man aged 18 to 30 in good health.

The V gene is TRBV7-9, the J gene TRBJ2-7; D is ambiguous. This CDR3 spans 14 amino acids. CDR1 is SEHNR, CDR2 FQNEAQ, per germline (reference sequence). V lost 1 base, J lost 2 bases, and 9 bases lay in between. As DNA, the CDR3 is TGTGCCAGCAGCTTAGTTGACATAACCTACGAGCAGTACTTC. Its protein is CASSLVDITYEQYF.

This chain's CDR3 is CASVSDRVSCGCEQYF. CDR3 coding DNA: TGTGCCAGCGTCTCAGACAGGGTATCCTGCGGTTGCGAGCAGTACTTC. This chain uses TRBV7-2 with TRBJ2-7, with 7 bases aligning to TRBD1. The germline CDR1 and CDR2 sequences are SGHTA and FQGNSA. Trimming took 8 bases from V and 6 from J; bases not matched to a gene: 19. This CDR3 comprises 16 residues. The full variable domain, its missing parts supplied by reference TRBV7-2 and TRBJ2-7, is GAGVSQSPSNKVTEKGKDVELRCDPISGHTALYWYRQSLGQGLEFLIYFQGNSAPDKSGLPSDRFSAERTGGSVSTLTIQRTQQEDSAVYLCASVSDRVSCGCEQYFGPGTRLTVT.

A remark on this clone: An end of the junction differs from the germline gene, which may be a read error. Other DNA sequences in this specimen translate into the identical CDR3. The chain is built from TRBV7-7 and TRBJ2-5; weak D call: TRBD2 (6 bases). CDR3 size: 13 residues. Germline loops: CDR1 SSHAT, CDR2 FNYEAQ (reference sequence). The CDR3 bases are TGTGCTAGCAGCTTAAACGGGGGAGAGACCCAGTACTTC. Translation: CASSLNGGETQYF.

Only one count was recorded for this clone. The chain employs TRBV5-1 and TRBJ2-2; D remains unclear. Germline loops: CDR1 SGHRS, CDR2 YFSETQ. V lost 6 bases to trimming and J lost 7 bases, with 13 bases between them. The CDR3 is made up of 13 amino acids. The DNA for the CDR3 is TGCGCCAGCACACTGGGCCAGAACGGGGAGCTGTTTTTT. As protein: CASTLGQNGELFF. The variable domain in full, completed from reference TRBV5-1 and TRBJ2-2, reads KAGVTQTPRYLIKTRGQQVTLSCSPISGHRSVSWYQQTPGQGLQFLFEYFSETQRNKGNFPGRFSGRQFSNSRSEMNVSTLELGDSALYLCASTLGQNGELFFGEGSRLTVL.

This clone was found a few times. The chain employs TRBV5-1 and TRBJ2-7; 9 bases agree with TRBD2. Looked up from germline, CDR1 is SGHRS and CDR2 is YFSETQ. The CDR3 loop spans 14 amino acids. J gave up 3 bases and V 2 bases, and 3 bases lay outside the gene matches. The CDR3: CASSFSGSGYEQYF. DNA of the CDR3: TGCGCCAGCAGCTTTAGCGGGAGCGGCTACGAGCAGTACTTC.

The V call is TRBV9, the J call TRBJ2-7, with TRBD2 matching over 9 bases. From germline, CDR1 is SGDLS and CDR2 YYNGEE. CDR3 length: 15 amino acids. J gave up 3 bases and V 4 bases, and 8 bases lay outside the gene matches. The CDR3 DNA reads TGTGCCAGCAGCCCCGGGACTAGCATTCGCTACGAGCAGTACTTC. This encodes CASSPGTSIRYEQYF.

The rearrangement links TRBV10-3 to TRBJ2-1, with D perhaps matching TRBD2 (6 bases). V was clipped by 7 bases and J by 7 bases, with 14 bases between them. Per the germline V gene, CDR1 is ENHRY and CDR2 is SYGVKD. This CDR3 contains 13 residues. CDR3 protein: CAITRGSKNEQFF. In DNA form, the CDR3 reads TGTGCCATCACACGGGGGAGTAAGAATGAGCAGTTCTTC.

As for this clone: The junction does not match germline at one end; this may be a read error. Other DNA sequences of this sample code for an identical CDR3. This sequence joins TRBV7-9 and TRBJ1-2; D may be TRBD1 (5 bases). CDR3 size: 14 residues. CDR1 SEHNR and CDR2 FQNEAQ come from the germline V gene (reference sequence). The CDR3 region is CASSPPQGGNGYTF. CDR3 coding DNA: TGCGCCAGCAGCCCACCCCAGGGAGGTAATGGCTACACCTTC.

This CDR3 is CAISAEDGYNEQFF. Here the CDR3 DNA reads TGTGCCATCAGTGCAGAGGACGGATACAATGAGCAGTTCTTC. The J gene is TRBJ2-1, the V gene TRBV10-3; the D is unclear. The V and J ends lost 4 bases and 4 bases respectively, with 11 bases between them. The CDR3 is made up of 14 amino acids. The germline CDR1 and CDR2 sequences are ENHRY and SYGVKD.

This clone was detected once. The chain uses TRBV5-4 and TRBJ1-5; D not resolved. The CDR3 spans 11 residues. The V gene lost 0 bases and the J gene lost 6 bases, with 1 base spanning the gap. Per the germline V gene, CDR1 is SGHNT and CDR2 is YYREEE (reference sequence). CDR3 in DNA: TGTGCCAGCAGCTTGGGTCAGCCCCAGCATTTT. Protein sequence: CASSLGQPQHF.

This clone was observed a single time. This chain uses TRBV27 with TRBJ1-1, with D possibly matching TRBD1 (5 bases). Germline CDR1 reads MNHEY; CDR2 reads SMNVEV (reference sequence). The V end was cut by 3 bases, the J end by 0 bases, with 11 bases between. The CDR3 consists of 15 residues. The CDR3 loop is CASSFTGLLNTEAFF. CDR3 nucleotide sequence: TGTGCCAGCAGTTTTACGGGACTCTTGAACACTGAAGCTTTCTTT.

The CDR3 region is CASSYGQGPSNYGYTF. The DNA of the CDR3 is TGTGCCAGCAGTTACGGCCAGGGGCCCTCTAACTATGGCTACACCTTC. The chain recombines TRBV6-6 with TRBJ1-2; TRBD1 might be the D (6 bases). The CDR3 totals 16 residues. The germline CDR1 and CDR2 sequences are MNHNY and SVGAGI (reference sequence). Trimming left V 2 bases short and J 0 bases short, with 13 bases between.

A note on this clone: Distinct nucleotide sequences in the sample also encode this CDR3. The rearrangement joins TRBV27 to TRBJ2-7, with TRBD2 matching over 9 bases. Germline lookup yields CDR1 MNHEY and CDR2 SMNVEV (reference sequence). The ends lost 3 bases at V and 0 bases at J; junction bases unmatched: 3. CDR3 length: 15 residues. The CDR3 sequence is CASSLGAGGSYEQYF. In DNA form, the CDR3 reads TGTGCCAGCAGTTTGGGAGCGGGGGGCTCCTACGAGCAGTACTTC.

The V and J genes are TRBV5-4 and TRBJ2-2; TRBD1 is a possible D gene (6 bases). V was clipped by 4 bases and J by 1 base, with 20 bases between them. Germline assignment: CDR1 SGHNT and CDR2 YYREEE (reference sequence). The CDR3 contains 18 residues. CDR3 sequence (DNA): TGTGCCAGCAGCCGAGGGCAGGGGCAAGGGGGGAACACCGGGGAGCTGTTTTTT. Translated: CASSRGQGQGGNTGELFF.

This rearrangement joins TRBV19 to TRBJ2-2; 7 bases are a match to TRBD1. Germline V CDR1 and CDR2: LNHDA, SQIVND (reference sequence). V shed 3 bases, J shed 2 bases, and the junction held 9 bases outside the gene matches. The length of the CDR3 is 17 residues. The CDR3 DNA reads TGTGCCAGTAGTATCGTGGTAGGGACAGAAAACACCGGGGAGCTGTTTTTT. Its protein product is CASSIVVGTENTGELFF.

The chain combines TRBV7-3 with TRBJ2-7; 8 bases align to TRBD1. V lost 0 bases and J lost 5; bases outside the gene matches: 9. In germline, CDR1 is SGHTA, CDR2 FQGTGA. This CDR3 comprises 16 residues. The CDR3 is CASSLTAGGQVHEQYF. The CDR3 coding sequence is TGTGCCAGCAGCTTAACGGCAGGGGGCCAGGTCCACGAGCAGTACTTC.

About this clone: The same CDR3 can be traced to other DNA sequences in this sample. The chain uses TRBV27 and TRBJ2-5; D is perhaps TRBD1 or TRBD2 (6 bases each). V was shortened by 3 bases and J by 5 bases, with 13 bases between the two germline ends. CDR3 length equals 14 residues. Germline assignment: CDR1 MNHEY and CDR2 SMNVEV (reference sequence). The CDR3: CASSLLGGRETQYF. CDR3 DNA: TGTGCCAGCAGTTTGCTGGGGGGCCGGGAGACCCAGTACTTC.

The genes are TRBV6-5 and TRBJ1-2; the match to TRBD1 covers 11 bases. The germline gives CDR1 MNHEY, CDR2 SVGAGI. This CDR3 spans 13 amino acids. The V and J ends lost 8 bases and 14 bases, in that order; junction bases with no gene match: 13. Here the CDR3 reads CASRPRDRGMYTF. In DNA, the CDR3 is TGTGCCAGCCGTCCTCGGGACAGGGGGATGTATACCTTC.

The V call is TRBV7-8, the J call TRBJ2-1, with D maybe TRBD1 (5 bases). V lost 2 bases to trimming and J lost 3 bases, with 20 bases between them. This CDR3 has 18 residues. The germline CDR1 and CDR2 sequences are SGHVS and FQNEAQ. CDR3 protein: CASSLILGALGYYNEQFF. CDR3 nucleotide sequence: TGTGCCAGCAGCTTAATTCTAGGGGCCCTGGGGTACTACAATGAGCAGTTCTTC.

J is TRBJ2-6 and V is TRBV21-1; TRBD2 reflects the table's D call only, with no check against the DNA. TRBV21-1 is shown as a pseudogene. The CDR3 runs 19 residues. The CDR3: CASSKEENILSSGANVLTF. CDR3 coding DNA: TGTGCCAGCAGCAAAGAGGAGAACATCCTGAGCTCTGGGGCCAACGTCCTGACTTTC.

This clone occurred a few times. The genes are TRBV7-2 and TRBJ2-2; D gene unclear. The length of the CDR3 is 14 residues. V lost 2 bases and J 4 bases, leaving 8 bases between the germline ends. Germline V gives CDR1 SGHTA, CDR2 FQGNSA. CDR3 nucleotide sequence: TGTGCCAGCAGCTTAACCCGTGCCACCGGGGAGCTGTTTTTT. Translation: CASSLTRATGELFF.

For this clone: The sample carries other DNA sequences with the same CDR3. This rearrangement joins TRBV5-1 to TRBJ2-2, with a tentative D call TRBD2 (5 bases). CDR3 length equals 14 residues. Trimming cost V 2 bases and J 0 bases, with 5 bases left between them. From germline, CDR1 is SGHRS and CDR2 YFSETQ. This CDR3 reads CASSLAANTGELFF. Here the CDR3 DNA reads TGCGCCAGCAGCTTAGCGGCGAACACCGGGGAGCTGTTTTTT.

A remark on this clone: This sample also contains other DNA sequences that code for the same CDR3. CDR3 sequence: CASSPGGGQPQHF. The CDR3 nucleotides are TGTGCCAGCAGCCCCGGCGGGGGCCAGCCCCAGCATTTT. The chain is built from TRBV5-6 and TRBJ1-5, with D possibly being TRBD1 (6 bases). Germline V gives CDR1 SGHDT, CDR2 YYEEEE. V was pared by 4 bases and J by 7 bases, with 12 bases between. This CDR3 spans 13 amino acids.

This chain uses TRBV9 with TRBJ2-7, with 9 bases that match TRBD1. The germline gives CDR1 SGDLS, CDR2 YYNGEE. This CDR3 has 14 residues. V shed 4 bases and J 7 bases; nucleotides not matched to a gene: 9. CDR3 bases: TGTGCCAGCAGCTTCGGGGACAGGGTTGGGGAGCAGTACTTC. It encodes CASSFGDRVGEQYF. The full variable domain, in which reference TRBV9 and TRBJ2-7 provide the parts outside the CDR3, is DSGVTQTPKHLITATGQRVTLRCSPRSGDLSVYWYQQSLDQGLQFLIQYYNGEERAKGNILERFSAQQFPDLHSELNLSSLELGDSALYFCASSFGDRVGEQYFGPGTRLTVT.

In its sample, this clone was seen a few times. This chain links TRBV19 with TRBJ2-7; D not resolved. This CDR3 spans 13 amino acids. The germline V and J ends were trimmed by 3 bases and 3 bases, with 9 bases remaining between them. The V gene's germline CDR1 is LNHDA and CDR2 SQIVND (reference sequence). The CDR3 region is CASSIIPGYEQYF. The CDR3 nucleotides are TGTGCCAGTAGTATTATACCCGGCTACGAGCAGTACTTC.

A remark on this clone: The sample has other DNA sequences that encode this CDR3 too. The chain joins TRBV2 to TRBJ2-3, with a possible D match to TRBD2 (6 bases). The CDR3 length is 16 residues. Germline CDR1 is SNHLY and CDR2 is FYNNEI. Between the trimmed V and J ends, which lost 2 bases and 0 bases, there was a span of 12 bases. The CDR3, as DNA: TGTGCCAGCAGTGAACTCGGGGGTTCTAGCACAGATACGCAGTATTTT. This gives the protein CASSELGGSSTDTQYF.